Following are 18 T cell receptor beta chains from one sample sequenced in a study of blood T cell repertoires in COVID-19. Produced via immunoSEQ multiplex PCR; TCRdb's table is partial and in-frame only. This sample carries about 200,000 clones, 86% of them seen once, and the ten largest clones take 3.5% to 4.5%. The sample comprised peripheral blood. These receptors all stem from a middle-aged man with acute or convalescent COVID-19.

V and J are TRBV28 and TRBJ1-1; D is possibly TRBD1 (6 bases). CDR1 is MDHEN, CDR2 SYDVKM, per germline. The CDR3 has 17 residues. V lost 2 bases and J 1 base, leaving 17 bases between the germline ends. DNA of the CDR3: TGTGCCAGCAGTTTAACGGACAGCTTTCTGCGGAACACTGAAGCTTTCTTT. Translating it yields CASSLTDSFLRNTEAFF.

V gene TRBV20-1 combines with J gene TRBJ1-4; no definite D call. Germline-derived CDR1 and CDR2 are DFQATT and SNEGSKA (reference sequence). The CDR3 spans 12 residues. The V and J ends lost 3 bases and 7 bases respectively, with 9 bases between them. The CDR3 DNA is TGCAGTGCTAGTGATACGCGTGAAAAACTGTTTTTT. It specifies CSASDTREKLFF.

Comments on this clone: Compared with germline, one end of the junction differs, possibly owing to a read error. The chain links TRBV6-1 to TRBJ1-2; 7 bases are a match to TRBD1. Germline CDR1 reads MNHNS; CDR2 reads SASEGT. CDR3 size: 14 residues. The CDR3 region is CASSEGVTGYGYTF. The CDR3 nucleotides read TGTGCCAGCAGCGAAGGGGTGACAGGGTATGGCTACACCTTC.

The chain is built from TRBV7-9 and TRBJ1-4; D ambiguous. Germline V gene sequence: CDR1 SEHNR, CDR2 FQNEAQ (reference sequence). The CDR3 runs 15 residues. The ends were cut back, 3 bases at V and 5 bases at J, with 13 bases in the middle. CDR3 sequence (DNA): TGTGCCAGCAGCTTGGGCACAGTTCAAAATGAAAAACTGTTTTTT. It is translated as CASSLGTVQNEKLFF. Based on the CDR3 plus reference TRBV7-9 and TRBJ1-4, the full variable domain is DTGVSQNPRHKITKRGQNVTFRCDPISEHNRLYWYRQTLGQGPEFLTYFQNEAQLEKSRLLSDRFSAERPKGSFSTLEIQRTEQGDSAMYLCASSLGTVQNEKLFFGSGTQLSVL.

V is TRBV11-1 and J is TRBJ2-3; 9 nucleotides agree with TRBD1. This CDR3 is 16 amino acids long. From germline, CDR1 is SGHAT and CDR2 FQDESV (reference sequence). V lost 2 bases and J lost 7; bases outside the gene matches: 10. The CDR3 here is CASSLSVTGGRNTQYF. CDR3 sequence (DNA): TGTGCCAGCAGCTTATCGGTTACAGGGGGCAGGAATACGCAGTATTTT.

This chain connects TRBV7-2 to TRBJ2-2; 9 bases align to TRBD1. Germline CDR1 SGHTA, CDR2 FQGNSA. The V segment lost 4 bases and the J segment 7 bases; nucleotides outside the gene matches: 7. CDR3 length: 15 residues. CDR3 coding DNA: TGTGCCAGCAGCTCCCAGACAGGGGGGGTCGGGGAGCTGTTTTTT. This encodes CASSSQTGGVGELFF.

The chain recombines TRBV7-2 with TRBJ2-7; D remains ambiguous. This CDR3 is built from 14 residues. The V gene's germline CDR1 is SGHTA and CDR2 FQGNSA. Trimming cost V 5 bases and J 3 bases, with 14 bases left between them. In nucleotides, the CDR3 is TGTGCCAGCAGCCAAGACAACAGCCGCTACGAGCAGTACTTC. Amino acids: CASSQDNSRYEQYF.

In DNA form, the CDR3 reads TGTGCCAGCAGACAGGGAACTAATGAAAAACTGTTTTTT. It yields the protein CASRQGTNEKLFF. The chain has TRBV6-5 and TRBJ1-4, with D maybe TRBD1 (6 bases). Germline CDR1 and CDR2: MNHEY and SVGAGI. Trimming cost V 6 bases and J 1 base, with 6 bases left between them. This CDR3 comprises 13 residues.

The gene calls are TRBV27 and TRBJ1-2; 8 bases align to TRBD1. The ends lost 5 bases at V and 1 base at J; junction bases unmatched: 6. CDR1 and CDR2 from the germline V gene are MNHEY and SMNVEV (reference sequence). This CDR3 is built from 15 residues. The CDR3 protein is CASSADRGFNYGYTF. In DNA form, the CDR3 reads TGTGCCAGCAGTGCCGACAGGGGATTTAACTATGGCTACACCTTC.

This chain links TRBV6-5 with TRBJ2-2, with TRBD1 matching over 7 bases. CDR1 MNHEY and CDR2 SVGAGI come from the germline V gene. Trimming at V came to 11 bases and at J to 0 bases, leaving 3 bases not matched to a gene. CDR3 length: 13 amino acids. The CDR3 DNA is TGTGCCGTACAGGGGACGAACACCGGGGAGCTGTTTTTT. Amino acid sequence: CAVQGTNTGELFF.

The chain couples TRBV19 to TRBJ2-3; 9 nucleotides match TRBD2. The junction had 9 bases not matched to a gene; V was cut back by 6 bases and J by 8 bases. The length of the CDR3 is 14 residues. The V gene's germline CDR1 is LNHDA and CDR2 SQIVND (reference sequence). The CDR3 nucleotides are TGTGCCAGTAGCCTAGCGGGAATAGGGGCTACGCAGTATTTT. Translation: CASSLAGIGATQYF. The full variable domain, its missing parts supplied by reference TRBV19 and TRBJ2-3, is DGGITQSPKYLFRKEGQNVTLSCEQNLNHDAMYWYRQDPGQGLRLIYYSQIVNDFQKGDIAEGYSVSREKKESFPLTVTSAQKNPTAFYLCASSLAGIGATQYFGPGTRLTVL.

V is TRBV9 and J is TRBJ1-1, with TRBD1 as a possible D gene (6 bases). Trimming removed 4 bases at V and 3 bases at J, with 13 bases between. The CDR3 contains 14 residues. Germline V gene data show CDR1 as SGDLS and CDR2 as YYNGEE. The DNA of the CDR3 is TGTGCCAGCAGCACTACAGGGCGGGACACTGAAGCTTTCTTT. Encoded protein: CASSTTGRDTEAFF.

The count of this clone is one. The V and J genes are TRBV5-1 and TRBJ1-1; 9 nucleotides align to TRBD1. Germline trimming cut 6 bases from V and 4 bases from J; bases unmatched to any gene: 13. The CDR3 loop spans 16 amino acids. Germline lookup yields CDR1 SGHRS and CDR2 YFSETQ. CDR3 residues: CASTLSGQGRTTEAFF. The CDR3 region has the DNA TGCGCCAGCACCCTGTCCGGACAGGGGAGGACCACTGAAGCTTTCTTT.

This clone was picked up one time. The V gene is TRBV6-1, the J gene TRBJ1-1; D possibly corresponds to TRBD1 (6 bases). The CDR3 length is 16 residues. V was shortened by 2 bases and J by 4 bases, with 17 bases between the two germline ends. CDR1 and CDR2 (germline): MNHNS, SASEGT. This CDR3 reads CASSEKTGLPLTEAFF. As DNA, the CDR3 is TGTGCCAGCAGTGAAAAAACAGGGTTACCCCTCACTGAAGCTTTCTTT.

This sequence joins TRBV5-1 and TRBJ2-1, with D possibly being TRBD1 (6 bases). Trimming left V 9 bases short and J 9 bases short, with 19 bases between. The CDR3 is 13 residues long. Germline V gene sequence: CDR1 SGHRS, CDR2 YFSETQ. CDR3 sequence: CATWDIPAGEQFF. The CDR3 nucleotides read TGCGCCACCTGGGACATCCCGGCGGGTGAGCAGTTCTTC.

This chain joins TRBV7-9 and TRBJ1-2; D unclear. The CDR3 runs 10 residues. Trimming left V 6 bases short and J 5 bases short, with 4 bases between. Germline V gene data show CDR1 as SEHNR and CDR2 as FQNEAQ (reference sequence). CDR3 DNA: TGTGCCAGCAGGGAGTATGGCTACACCTTC. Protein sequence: CASREYGYTF. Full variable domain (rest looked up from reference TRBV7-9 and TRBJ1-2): DTGVSQNPRHKITKRGQNVTFRCDPISEHNRLYWYRQTLGQGPEFLTYFQNEAQLEKSRLLSDRFSAERPKGSFSTLEIQRTEQGDSAMYLCASREYGYTFGSGTRLTVV.

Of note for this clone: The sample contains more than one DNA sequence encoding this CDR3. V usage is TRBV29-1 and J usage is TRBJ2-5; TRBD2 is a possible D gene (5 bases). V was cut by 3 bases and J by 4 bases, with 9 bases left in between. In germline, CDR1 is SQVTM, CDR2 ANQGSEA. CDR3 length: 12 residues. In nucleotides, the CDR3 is TGCAGCGTTGAGGGTGGAGGAGAGACCCAGTACTTC. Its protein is CSVEGGGETQYF.

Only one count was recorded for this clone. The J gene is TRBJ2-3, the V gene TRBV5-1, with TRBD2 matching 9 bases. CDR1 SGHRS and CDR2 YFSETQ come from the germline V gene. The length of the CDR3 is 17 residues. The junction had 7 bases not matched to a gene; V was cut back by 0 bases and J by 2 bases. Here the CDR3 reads CASSLGTTSGNTDTQYF. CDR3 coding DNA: TGCGCCAGCAGCTTGGGAACGACTAGCGGAAACACAGATACGCAGTATTTT.